These 22 T cell receptor beta chains share one sample of origin, sequenced in a study of regulatory T cells in long-lasting Graves disease. Investigators prepared the TCR beta libraries by applying iRepertoire HTBI primers and Arm-PCR of CDR3 regions. TCRdb used MiXCR to reprocess the multiplex PCR reads, holding one entry per CDR3 protein. Here the sample spans 300,000 to 500,000 distinct CDR3 sequences, around 20% being singletons. Noted time point: persistent/refractory GD, antithyroid drugs over 5 years with positive TRAb. Scientists built the TCR library using RNA that was extracted from PBMCs. Sequences were derived from peripheral blood mononuclear cells (PBMCs), sampled when the disease was refractory, from a patient treated with antithyroid drugs. The receptor set was obtained from a female donor with Graves disease.

There are many counts of this clonotype. This chain links TRBV2 with TRBJ2-7, with 9 bases that match TRBD1. Germline V lookup: CDR1 SNHLY, CDR2 FYNNEI. Losses at the gene ends were 6 bases for V and 7 bases for J; bases not matched to a gene: 16. There are 16 residues in the CDR3. The CDR3 loop reads CASRGPGGQGLIEQYF. The CDR3 DNA reads as TGTGCCAGCAGGGGCCCCGGGGGACAGGGCCTCATAGAGCAGTACTTC.

This clonotype was detected ten times or more. The chain joins TRBV2 to TRBJ2-7; TRBD1 matches at 10 bases. CDR1 and CDR2 (germline): SNHLY, FYNNEI. Trimming at V came to 7 bases and at J to 2 bases, leaving 8 bases not matched to a gene. This CDR3 region has 15 residues. The CDR3 DNA sequence: TGTGCCAGCAAAGCTGGGACAGGGGACACCTACGAGCAGTACTTC. It codes for CASKAGTGDTYEQYF. Full variable domain (outside the CDR3, taken from reference TRBV2 and TRBJ2-7): EPEVTQTPSHQVTQMGQEVILRCVPISNHLYFYWYRQILGQKVEFLVSFYNNEISEKSEIFDDQFSVERPDGSNFTLKIRSTKLEDSAMYFCASKAGTGDTYEQYFGPGTRLTVT.

This clonotype was found a few times. The CDR3 region has the DNA TGTGCCAGCAGCTCGACCACTAGCCTAAACACCGGGGAGCTGTTTTTT. As protein: CASSSTTSLNTGELFF. The chain couples TRBV7-6 to TRBJ2-2; a possible D gene is TRBD2 (6 bases). In germline, CDR1 is SGHVS, CDR2 FNYEAQ. The CDR3 has 16 residues. Trimming cost V 4 bases and J 2 bases, with 14 bases left between them.

In its sample, this clonotype was seen many times. This chain joins TRBV2 and TRBJ1-5; D might be TRBD1 (5 bases). The CDR3 contains 15 residues. CDR1 is SNHLY and CDR2 is FYNNEI in the germline V gene. Deletions cut 9 bases from V and 8 bases from J, with 23 bases between. In DNA, the CDR3 is TGTGCCAGTAGCCAAAAACAGGAACAGGTAGAGCCCCAGCATTTT. Protein product: CASSQKQEQVEPQHF.

Concerning this clonotype: With a much larger clone just one base away, this may be a read error. The chain joins TRBV7-9 to TRBJ2-7; D not resolved. Trimming pared 3 bases from V and 2 bases from J, leaving 11 bases between. Germline V CDR1 and CDR2: SEHNR, FQNEAQ (reference sequence). The CDR3 is made up of 14 amino acids. CDR3 bases: TGTGCCAGCAGCTTCTGGGGTCTGACCTACGAGCAGTACTTC. Translating gives CASSFWGLTYEQYF.

Notes on this clonotype: This could be a read error, since a much larger clone is one nucleotide away. V gene TRBV19 combines with J gene TRBJ2-7, with D maybe TRBD2 (6 bases). Trimming stripped 5 bases from V and 4 bases from J, with 12 bases between. The CDR3 is 13 amino acids. Germline V gives CDR1 LNHDA, CDR2 SQIVND (reference sequence). CDR3 in amino acids: CASSAGYRYEQYF. The DNA of the CDR3 is TGTGCCAGTAGTGCGGGATATAGATACGAGCAGTACTTC. The whole variable domain, filled in from reference TRBV19 and TRBJ2-7, reads DGGITQSPKYLFRKEGQNVTLSCEQNLNHDAMYWYRQDPGQGLRLIYYSQIVNDFQKGDIAEGYSVSREKKESFPLTVTSAQKNPTAFYLCASSAGYRYEQYFGPGTRLTVT.

The chain uses TRBV29-1 and TRBJ1-1, with a tentative D call TRBD1 (6 bases). V was clipped by 6 bases and J by 1 base, with 12 bases between them. CDR3 length: 13 residues. CDR1 and CDR2 (germline): SQVTM, ANQGSEA. CDR3 loop: CSVLRTANTEAFF. The CDR3 nucleotides are TGCAGCGTGCTGAGGACAGCGAACACTGAAGCTTTCTTT.

The chain is built from TRBV5-1 and TRBJ2-2; 8 nucleotides agree with TRBD1. The trim removed 4 bases at V and 6 bases at J, leaving 8 bases unmatched. The CDR3 runs to 15 residues. Germline V gene lookup returns CDR1 SGHRS and CDR2 YFSETQ. CDR3 residues: CASSLDRVVAGELFF. CDR3 nucleotides: TGCGCCAGCAGCCTGGACAGGGTGGTGGCCGGGGAGCTGTTTTTT.

This chain links TRBV4-3 with TRBJ1-4; D is unclear. Per germline, CDR1 LGHNA and CDR2 YSLEER. This CDR3 contains 15 residues. V was shortened by 2 bases and J by 1 base, with 8 bases between the two germline ends. CDR3 sequence: CASSQFAETNEKLFF. CDR3 sequence (DNA): TGCGCCAGCAGCCAATTCGCAGAAACTAATGAAAAACTGTTTTTT.

The gene calls are TRBV19 and TRBJ2-5; no firm D call. The ends were cut back, 6 bases at V and 5 bases at J, with 7 bases in the middle. The CDR3 has 11 amino acids. Germline assignment: CDR1 LNHDA and CDR2 SQIVND (reference sequence). The CDR3 protein is CASRGSETQYF. CDR3 DNA sequence: TGTGCCAGTAGGGGGTCGGAGACCCAGTACTTC.

This clonotype was found many times. V gene TRBV6-1 combines with J gene TRBJ1-1; weak D call: TRBD1 (6 bases). Germline V gene data show CDR1 as MNHNS and CDR2 as SASEGT. The CDR3 has 13 amino acids. V was trimmed by 6 bases and J by 1 base, leaving 9 bases between them. CDR3 residues: CASSGQTNTEAFF. The CDR3 DNA reads as TGTGCCAGCAGCGGACAGACGAACACTGAAGCTTTCTTT.

This clonotype was recorded many times. The genes are TRBV4-1 and TRBJ2-7, with D perhaps TRBD1 or TRBD2 (5 bases each). With 4 bases removed from V and 4 bases from J, the gap between germline ends came to 17 bases. The CDR3 extends over 15 amino acids. CDR1 MGHRA and CDR2 YSYEKL come from the germline V gene. CDR3 residues: CASSPLRGPIYEQYF. CDR3 DNA: TGCGCCAGCAGCCCCTTAAGGGGACCCATTTACGAGCAGTACTTC.

V gene TRBV2 combines with J gene TRBJ2-2; D is unclear. Trimming stripped 6 bases from V and 8 bases from J, with 13 bases between. In germline, CDR1 is SNHLY, CDR2 FYNNEI. The CDR3 sequence is 13 residues long. The CDR3 loop reads CASSKDGTGELFF. As DNA, the CDR3 is TGTGCCAGCAGCAAAGATGGAACTGGGGAGCTGTTTTTT. Drawing the rest from reference TRBV2 and TRBJ2-2, the complete variable domain is EPEVTQTPSHQVTQMGQEVILRCVPISNHLYFYWYRQILGQKVEFLVSFYNNEISEKSEIFDDQFSVERPDGSNFTLKIRSTKLEDSAMYFCASSKDGTGELFFGEGSRLTVL.

The sample holds many counts of this clonotype. The rearrangement uses TRBV11-3 and TRBJ2-2, with D possibly matching TRBD1 (6 bases). Between the trimmed V and J ends, which lost 5 bases and 0 bases, there was a span of 10 bases. Germline CDR1 is SGHNT and CDR2 is YENEEA. The CDR3 spans 15 residues. In DNA form, the CDR3 reads TGTGCCAGCAGCGTACAGGGATCGAACACCGGGGAGCTGTTTTTT. As protein: CASSVQGSNTGELFF.

This clonotype turned up a few times. This chain joins TRBV27 and TRBJ1-5; possible D gene TRBD1, 5 bases. The V gene lost 6 bases and the J gene lost 2 bases, with 8 bases spanning the gap. The CDR3 runs to 13 residues. Germline-derived CDR1 and CDR2 are MNHEY and SMNVEV (reference sequence). CDR3 DNA sequence: TGTGCCAGCAGGGGACGCTGCAATCAGCCCCAGCATTTT. The encoded protein is CASRGRCNQPQHF.

Here the CDR3 reads CSVLPAQETQYF. The CDR3 nucleotides are TGCAGCGTTTTACCAGCTCAAGAGACCCAGTACTTC. V usage is TRBV29-1 and J usage is TRBJ2-5; D gene unclear. This CDR3 contains 12 residues. V was shortened by 5 bases and J by 2 bases, with 9 bases between the two germline ends. The V gene's germline CDR1 is SQVTM and CDR2 ANQGSEA.

The gene calls are TRBV9 and TRBJ2-1; 9 bases line up with TRBD2. Germline lookup yields CDR1 SGDLS and CDR2 YYNGEE. With 0 bases clipped from V and 7 bases from J, the junction kept 5 bases outside the gene matches. The CDR3 extends over 15 amino acids. For the CDR3, the DNA is TGTGCCAGCAGCGTAGTGATAGCGGGAGTGAATGAGCAGTTCTTC. It specifies CASSVVIAGVNEQFF.

This clonotype was counted a few times. This sequence joins TRBV6-1 and TRBJ2-5; 8 positions match TRBD1. The V and J ends lost 5 bases and 5 bases, in that order; junction bases with no gene match: 10. CDR3 size: 15 residues. CDR1 is MNHNS, CDR2 SASEGT, per germline. CDR3 nucleotide sequence: TGTGCCAGCAGTCAACGCGGACAGGGTTTCGAGACCCAGTACTTC. Translated: CASSQRGQGFETQYF.

This clonotype was seen at least ten times. This chain connects TRBV7-2 to TRBJ2-7, with 7 bases aligning to TRBD2. This CDR3 spans 14 amino acids. Germline CDR1 SGHTA, CDR2 FQGNSA. The V gene end was trimmed by 3 bases and the J gene end by 4 bases; junction bases not matched to a gene: 6. Here the CDR3 reads CASSLTGGRYEQYF. In DNA, the CDR3 is TGTGCCAGCAGCTTGACGGGAGGCCGTTACGAGCAGTACTTC.

This clonotype was counted once. A much more abundant neighbour one base away suggests this may be a read error. The rearrangement uses TRBV12-3 or TRBV12-4 and TRBJ1-5, with 9 bases identical to TRBD1. This CDR3 has 14 amino acids. Trimming removed 8 bases from V and 5 bases from J; junction bases left unmatched: 7. The CDR3 region has the DNA TGTGCCAGCGGTATGGGACAGGGATATCAGCCCCAGCATTTT. Translated: CASGMGQGYQPQHF.

This clonotype was seen at least ten times. V gene TRBV7-8 combines with J gene TRBJ2-7; 9 bases match TRBD2. V trimming: 1 base; J trimming: 2 bases; junction bases outside the gene matches: 6. This CDR3 comprises 16 residues. The germline gives CDR1 SGHVS, CDR2 FQNEAQ. The CDR3 bases are TGTGCCAGCAGCTTAGTAGCGGTAGCGGGAGCCTACGAGCAGTACTTC. Its protein product is CASSLVAVAGAYEQYF. Full variable domain (rest looked up from reference TRBV7-8 and TRBJ2-7): GAGVSQSPRYKVAKRGQDVALRCDPISGHVSLFWYQQALGQGPEFLTYFQNEAQLDKSGLPSDRFFAERPEGSVSTLKIQRTQQEDSAVYLCASSLVAVAGAYEQYFGPGTRLTVT.

This clonotype was recorded a few times. This rearrangement joins TRBV20-1 to TRBJ2-5; D is unclear. The CDR3 has 12 residues. The germline gives CDR1 DFQATT, CDR2 SNEGSKA (reference sequence). The V end was cut by 3 bases, the J end by 3 bases, with 8 bases between. The CDR3: CSASATEETQYF. The CDR3 DNA follows: TGCAGTGCTAGTGCAACAGAAGAGACCCAGTACTTC.